These 5 T cell receptor beta chains were all obtained from the same sample, sequenced in a study of CD8+CD57+ T cells in acquired aplastic anemia. TCR beta VDJ and CDR3 profiling used genomic DNA as template. From the reads, TCRdb called clonotypes with MiXCR, one entry per CDR3 protein. This table holds 110,000 or so distinct CDR3 sequences, 55% to 70% found once. Previously, flow cytometry had revealed CD8+CD57+ cell expansion in the patients chosen for sequencing. The sample comprised sorted CD4+, CD8+, or CD8+CD57+ T cells (not recorded which) from PBMCs. These TCRs come from a human donor with aplastic anemia.

This clonotype occurred once. The V gene is TRBV20-1, the J gene TRBJ2-1; D gene ambiguous. The CDR3 contains 11 residues. V lost 3 bases and J lost 4, with 4 bases in between. Germline CDR1 reads DFQATT; CDR2 reads SNEGSKA (reference sequence). The CDR3 spells CSASSYNEQFF. The DNA of the CDR3 is TGCAGTGCTAGCAGTTACAATGAGCAGTTCTTC.

Details on this clonotype: The CDR3 end shows no conserved phenylalanine or tryptophan, and so a read error is likely. The DNA is left out, because the CDR3 cannot be placed on it with certainty; the CDR3 is given as TCRdb lists it. The V and J genes are TRBV24-1 and TRBJ2-5; TRBD2, as called in the table, went unchecked against the DNA. The CDR3 is made up of 9 amino acids, end residues included. Per germline, CDR1 KGHDR and CDR2 SFDVKD. CDR3 residues: CATSPSGTS.

The chain is built from TRBV7-3 and TRBJ1-4, with D maybe TRBD1 (6 bases). V lost 5 bases and J lost 6, with 10 bases in between. This CDR3 is 13 amino acids long. Germline V CDR1 and CDR2: SGHTA, FQGTGA. The CDR3 nucleotides are TGTGCCAGCAGCCGGACAGAAGATGAAAAACTGTTTTTT. Protein product: CASSRTEDEKLFF.

J is TRBJ2-6 and V is TRBV25-1; D not resolved. Germline V gene lookup returns CDR1 MGHDK and CDR2 SYGVNS. The CDR3 runs to 13 residues. The ends were cut back, 3 bases at V and 2 bases at J, with 2 bases in the middle. Written as DNA, the CDR3 is TGTGCCAGCAGTGAGGCTGGGGCCAACGTCCTGACTTTC. It encodes CASSEAGANVLTF.

This clonotype appeared a few times. This chain links TRBV19 with TRBJ1-6; 7 bases are shared with TRBD1. Per germline, CDR1 LNHDA and CDR2 SQIVND (reference sequence). V was pared by 4 bases and J by 9 bases, with 9 bases of the junction left unmatched. The CDR3 extends over 15 amino acids. The CDR3: CASSRSGQDSSPLHF. CDR3 DNA: TGTGCCAGTAGTAGGTCCGGACAGGATTCTTCACCCCTCCACTTT.